This T cell receptor beta chain was obtained from a study of shared clonotypes between healthy human individuals. A word on this clone: Sequence at one end of the junction differs from germline and may be a read error.

The V gene's germline CDR1 is LNHDA and CDR2 SQIVND (reference sequence). The CDR3 runs to 13 residues. This table comes from immunoSEQ multiplex PCR, and its TCRdb copy is limited to in-frame clones, with some not included. The sample includes nearly 750,000 clones, approximately 72% of them seen just once. This clonotype was sampled from a woman between 25 and 40 years old in good health. This chain joins TRBV19 and TRBJ1-1; D gene ambiguous. The specimen sequenced was memory CD4+ T cells sorted from blood. Noted subset: CD45RA-negative fraction. CDR3 region: CASSPPSHTQAFF. CDR3 nucleotide sequence: TGTGCCAGTAGCCCTCCCAGTCACACTCAAGCTTTCTTT.